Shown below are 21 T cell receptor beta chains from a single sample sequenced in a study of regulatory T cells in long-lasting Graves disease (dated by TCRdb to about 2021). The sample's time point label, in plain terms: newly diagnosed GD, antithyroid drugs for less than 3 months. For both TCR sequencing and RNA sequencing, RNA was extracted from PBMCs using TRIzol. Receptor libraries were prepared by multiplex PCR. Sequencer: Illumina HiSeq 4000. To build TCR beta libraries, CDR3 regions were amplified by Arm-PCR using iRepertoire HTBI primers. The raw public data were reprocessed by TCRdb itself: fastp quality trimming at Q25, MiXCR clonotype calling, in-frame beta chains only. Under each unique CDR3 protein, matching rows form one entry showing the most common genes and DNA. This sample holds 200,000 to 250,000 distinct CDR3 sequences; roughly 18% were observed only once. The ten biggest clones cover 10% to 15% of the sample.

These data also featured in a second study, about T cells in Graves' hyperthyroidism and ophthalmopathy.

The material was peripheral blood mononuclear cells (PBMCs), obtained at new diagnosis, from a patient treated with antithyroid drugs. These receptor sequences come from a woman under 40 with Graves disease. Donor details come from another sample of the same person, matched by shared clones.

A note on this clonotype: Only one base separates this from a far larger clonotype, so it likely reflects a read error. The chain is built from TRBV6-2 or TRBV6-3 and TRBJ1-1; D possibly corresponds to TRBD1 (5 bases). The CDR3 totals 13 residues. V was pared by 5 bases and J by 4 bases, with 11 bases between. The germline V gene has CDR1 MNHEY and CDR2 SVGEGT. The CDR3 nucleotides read TGTGCCAGCAGTCCCCGGAGGGGCACTGAAGCTTTCTTT. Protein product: CASSPRRGTEAFF.

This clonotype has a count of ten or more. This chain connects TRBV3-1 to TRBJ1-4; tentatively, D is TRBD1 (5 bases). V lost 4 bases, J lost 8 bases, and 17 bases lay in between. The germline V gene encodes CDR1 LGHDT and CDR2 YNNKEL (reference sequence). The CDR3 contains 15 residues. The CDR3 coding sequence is TGTGCCAGCAGCCCCGGGGGAGGAGAGGTCGAAAAACTGTTTTTT. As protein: CASSPGGGEVEKLFF.

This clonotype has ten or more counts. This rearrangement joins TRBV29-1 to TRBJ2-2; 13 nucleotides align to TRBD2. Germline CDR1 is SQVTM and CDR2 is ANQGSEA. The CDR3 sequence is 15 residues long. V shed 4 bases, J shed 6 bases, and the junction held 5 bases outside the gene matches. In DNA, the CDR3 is TGCAGCGTTGGTACCGGGACTAGCGGGGCCGGGGAGCTGTTTTTT. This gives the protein CSVGTGTSGAGELFF.

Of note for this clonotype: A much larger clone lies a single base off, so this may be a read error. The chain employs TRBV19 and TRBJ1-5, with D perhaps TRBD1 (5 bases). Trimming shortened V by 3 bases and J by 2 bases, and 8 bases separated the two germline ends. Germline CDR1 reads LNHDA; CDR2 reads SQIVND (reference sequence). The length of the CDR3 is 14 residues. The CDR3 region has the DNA TGTGCCAGTAGTATGGGGGTGGGCAATCAGCCCCAGCATTTT. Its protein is CASSMGVGNQPQHF. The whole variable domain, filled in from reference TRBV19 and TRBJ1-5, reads DGGITQSPKYLFRKEGQNVTLSCEQNLNHDAMYWYRQDPGQGLRLIYYSQIVNDFQKGDIAEGYSVSREKKESFPLTVTSAQKNPTAFYLCASSMGVGNQPQHFGDGTRLSIL.

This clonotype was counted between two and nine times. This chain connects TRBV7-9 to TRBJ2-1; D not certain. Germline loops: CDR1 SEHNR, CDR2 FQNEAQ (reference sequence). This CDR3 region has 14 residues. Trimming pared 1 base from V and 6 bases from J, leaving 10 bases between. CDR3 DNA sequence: TGTGCCAGCAGCTTAGGAATCTCCGGCAATGAGCAGTTCTTC. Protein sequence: CASSLGISGNEQFF.

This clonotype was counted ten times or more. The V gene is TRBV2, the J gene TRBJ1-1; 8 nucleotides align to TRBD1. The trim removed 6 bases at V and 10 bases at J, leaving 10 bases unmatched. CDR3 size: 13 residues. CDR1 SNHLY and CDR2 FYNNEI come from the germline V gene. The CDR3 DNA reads TGTGCCAGCAGCGCAAACAGGGGGTGGGGAGCTTTCTTT. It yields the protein CASSANRGWGAFF. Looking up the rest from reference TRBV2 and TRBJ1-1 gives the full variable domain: EPEVTQTPSHQVTQMGQEVILRCVPISNHLYFYWYRQILGQKVEFLVSFYNNEISEKSEIFDDQFSVERPDGSNFTLKIRSTKLEDSAMYFCASSANRGWGAFFGQGTRLTVV.

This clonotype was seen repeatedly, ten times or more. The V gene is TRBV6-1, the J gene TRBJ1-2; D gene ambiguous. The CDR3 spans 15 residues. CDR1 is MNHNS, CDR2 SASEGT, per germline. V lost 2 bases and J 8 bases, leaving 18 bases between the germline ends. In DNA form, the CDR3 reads TGTGCCAGCAGTGAAAGTCAGGCTGTTATGAGGGGCTACACCTTC. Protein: CASSESQAVMRGYTF.

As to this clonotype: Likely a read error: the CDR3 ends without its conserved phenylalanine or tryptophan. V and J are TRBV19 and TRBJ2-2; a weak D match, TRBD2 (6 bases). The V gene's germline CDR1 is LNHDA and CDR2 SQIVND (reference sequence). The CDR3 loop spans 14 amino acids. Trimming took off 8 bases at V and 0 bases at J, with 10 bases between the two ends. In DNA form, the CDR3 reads TGTGCCAGTGCCAGCGGGCCGAACACCGGGGAGCTGTTTTCT. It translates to CASASGPNTGELFS.

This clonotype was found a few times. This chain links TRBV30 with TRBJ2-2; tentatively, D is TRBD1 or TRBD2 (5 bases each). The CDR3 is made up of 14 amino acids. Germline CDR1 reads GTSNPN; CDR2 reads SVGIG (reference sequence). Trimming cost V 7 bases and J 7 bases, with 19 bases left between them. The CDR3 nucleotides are TGTGCCTCCTCGGAGAGGGGACGGGGCGGGGAGCTGTTTTTT. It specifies CASSERGRGGELFF.

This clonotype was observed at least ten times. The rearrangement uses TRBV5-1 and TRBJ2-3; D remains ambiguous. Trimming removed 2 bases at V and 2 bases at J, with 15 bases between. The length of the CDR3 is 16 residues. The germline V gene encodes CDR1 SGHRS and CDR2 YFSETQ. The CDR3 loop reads CASSFGPKPPTDTQYF. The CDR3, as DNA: TGCGCCAGCAGCTTCGGGCCTAAACCCCCCACAGATACGCAGTATTTT.

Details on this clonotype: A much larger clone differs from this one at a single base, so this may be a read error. The CDR3 DNA sequence: TGTGCCAGCAGTGGGGGGAGGTGGGGAAGGATGATCTATGGCTACACCTTC. Its translation: CASSGGRWGRMIYGYTF. The J gene is TRBJ1-2, the V gene TRBV12-3 or TRBV12-4; D may be TRBD1 (5 bases). The V end was cut by 5 bases, the J end by 4 bases, with 23 bases between. CDR3 length: 17 amino acids.

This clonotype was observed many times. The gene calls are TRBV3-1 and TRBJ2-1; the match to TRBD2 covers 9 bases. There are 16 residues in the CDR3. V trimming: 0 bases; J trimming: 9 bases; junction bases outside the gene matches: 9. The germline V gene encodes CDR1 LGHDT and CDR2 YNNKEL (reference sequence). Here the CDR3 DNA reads TGTGCCAGCAGCCAAGATATTGGCGGGGGGGCCTTTGAGCAGTTCTTC. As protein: CASSQDIGGGAFEQFF.

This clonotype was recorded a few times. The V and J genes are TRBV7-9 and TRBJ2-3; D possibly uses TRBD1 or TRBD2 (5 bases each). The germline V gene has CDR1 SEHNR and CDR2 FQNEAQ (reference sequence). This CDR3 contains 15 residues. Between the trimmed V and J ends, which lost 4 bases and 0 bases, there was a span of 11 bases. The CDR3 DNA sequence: TGTGCCAGCAGCTCTACCGGGACGAGCACAGATACGCAGTATTTT. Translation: CASSSTGTSTDTQYF.

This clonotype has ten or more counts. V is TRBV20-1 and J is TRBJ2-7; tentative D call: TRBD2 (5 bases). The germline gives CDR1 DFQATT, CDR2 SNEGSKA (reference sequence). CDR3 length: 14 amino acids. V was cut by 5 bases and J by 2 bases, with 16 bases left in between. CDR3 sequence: CSALDHQRAYEQYF. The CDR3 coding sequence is TGCAGTGCTCTAGATCACCAGAGGGCCTACGAGCAGTACTTC.

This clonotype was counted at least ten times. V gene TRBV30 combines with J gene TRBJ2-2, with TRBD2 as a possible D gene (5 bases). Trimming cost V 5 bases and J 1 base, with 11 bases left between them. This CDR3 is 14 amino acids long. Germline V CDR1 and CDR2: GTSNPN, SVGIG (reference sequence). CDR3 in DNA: TGTGCCTGGGAGGGCGTAGAGAACACCGGGGAGCTGTTTTTT. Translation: CAWEGVENTGELFF.

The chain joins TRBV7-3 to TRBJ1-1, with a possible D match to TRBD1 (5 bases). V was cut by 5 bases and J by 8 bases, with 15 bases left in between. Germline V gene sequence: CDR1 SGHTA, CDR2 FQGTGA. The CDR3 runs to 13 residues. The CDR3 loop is CASSPVAGREAFF. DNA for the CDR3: TGTGCCAGCAGCCCCGTCGCAGGGAGAGAAGCTTTCTTT.

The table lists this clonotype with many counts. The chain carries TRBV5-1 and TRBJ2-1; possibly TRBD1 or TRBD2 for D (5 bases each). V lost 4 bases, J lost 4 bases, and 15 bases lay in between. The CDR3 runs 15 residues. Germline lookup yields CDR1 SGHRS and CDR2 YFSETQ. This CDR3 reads CASSPRDQQYNEQFF. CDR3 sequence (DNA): TGCGCCAGCAGCCCCCGGGACCAACAATACAATGAGCAGTTCTTC.

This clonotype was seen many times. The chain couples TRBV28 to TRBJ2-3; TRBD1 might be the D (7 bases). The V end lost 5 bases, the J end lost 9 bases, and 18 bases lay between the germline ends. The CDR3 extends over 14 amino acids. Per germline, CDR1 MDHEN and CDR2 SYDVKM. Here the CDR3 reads CASSIRRGPLTQYF. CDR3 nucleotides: TGTGCCAGCAGTATACGGAGGGGGCCCTTGACGCAGTATTTT.

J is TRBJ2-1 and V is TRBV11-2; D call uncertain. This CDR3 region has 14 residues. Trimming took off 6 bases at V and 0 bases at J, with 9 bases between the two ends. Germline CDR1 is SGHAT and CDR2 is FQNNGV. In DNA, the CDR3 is TGTGCCAGCAGTCTACGGAACTCCTACAATGAGCAGTTCTTC. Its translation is CASSLRNSYNEQFF.

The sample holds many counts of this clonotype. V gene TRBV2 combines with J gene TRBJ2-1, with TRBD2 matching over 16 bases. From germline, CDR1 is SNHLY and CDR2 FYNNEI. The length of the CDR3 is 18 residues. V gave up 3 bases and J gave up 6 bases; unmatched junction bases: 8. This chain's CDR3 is CASSDLGTSGGAPNEQFF. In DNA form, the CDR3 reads TGTGCCAGCAGTGATCTAGGGACTAGCGGGGGGGCCCCCAATGAGCAGTTCTTC. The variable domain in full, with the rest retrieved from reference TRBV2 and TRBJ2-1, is EPEVTQTPSHQVTQMGQEVILRCVPISNHLYFYWYRQILGQKVEFLVSFYNNEISEKSEIFDDQFSVERPDGSNFTLKIRSTKLEDSAMYFCASSDLGTSGGAPNEQFFGPGTRLTVL.

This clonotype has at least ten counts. The CDR3 region has the DNA TGCAGTGCTAGTGGGCGGACCAACCTCTACGAGCAGTACTTC. Protein sequence: CSASGRTNLYEQYF. The V gene is TRBV20-1, the J gene TRBJ2-7; no clear D gene. Trimming pared 3 bases from V and 3 bases from J, leaving 15 bases between. Germline CDR1 reads DFQATT; CDR2 reads SNEGSKA (reference sequence). The CDR3 runs to 14 residues.